This T cell receptor (beta chain) was captured by sequencing in a study of human T cells and chemical hapten exposure. The time point denotes: patch test 1, 2 weeks after DPC sensitization. Treatment specified: therapeutic diphenylcyclopropenone sensitization with weekly scalp DPC. V lost 1 base and J lost 10, with 14 bases in between. Per the germline V gene, CDR1 is SGHAT and CDR2 is FQNNGV. The CDR3 is 14 amino acids. TCRdb redid the calling of the RACE reads with MiXCR, one entry per CDR3 protein. In the table there are about 100,000 distinct CDR3 sequences, 10% to 13% of which are singletons. The sequencing used whole blood, collected in connection with sensitization to the hapten diphenylcyclopropenone (DPC). The chain couples TRBV11-2 to TRBJ2-1; D might be TRBD2 (6 bases). The TCR was taken from a man between 40 and 49 years old with alopecia areata. Some clones in this sample may be carry-over from other donors' samples. CDR3 amino acids: CASSLGGTGREQFF. The CDR3 DNA follows: TGTGCCAGCAGCTTAGGGGGGACTGGACGAGAGCAGTTCTTC.